Reported below is one T cell receptor beta chain. As yet, its antigen is unknown. With 60 Vbeta and 13 Jbeta primers, the PCR was carried out. TCRdb's table, derived via immunoSEQ multiplex PCR, lists solely in-frame clones and lacks some. The sample records 120,000 or so clones, approximately 80% being singletons. This sample stems from a study of cytomegalovirus exposure and HLA in healthy donors. Germline-derived CDR1 and CDR2 are SGDLS and YYNGEE. This CDR3 contains 13 residues. The trim removed 3 bases at V and 7 bases at J, leaving 6 bases unmatched. Findings of the study overall: Analyses of presence and absence presupposed an approximately uniform sequencing depth across donors. It was about 180 TCR beta chains that were listed as cytomegalovirus-associated. The authors judged a highly shared variant cluster likely a sequencing artifact.

This receptor was identified in a young man in good health and CMV-seropositive. What was sequenced was PBMCs. The V call is TRBV9, the J call TRBJ2-7; the match to TRBD1 covers 8 bases. CDR3 sequence reads: CASSGGQGSEQYF. The CDR3 DNA reads TGTGCCAGCAGCGGAGGACAGGGTTCGGAGCAGTACTTC.